This T cell receptor beta chain is from a study of Ad26.COV2.S vaccination and SARS-CoV-2 variants. Treatment denoted: roughly 18 received Ad26.COV2.S at low or high dose, single or two shots; roughly five received placebo; per-sample allocation not given. Each sample was drawn 63 days after the first injection (of vaccine or placebo). Study conclusions and caveats: Vaccine recipients posted higher spike-specific TCR breadth than their placebo counterparts.

With V trimmed by 4 bases and J by 1 base, 10 bases remained unmatched. The CDR3 runs to 18 residues. Germline-derived CDR1 and CDR2 are LGHDT and YNNKEL (reference sequence). With respect to this clone: No antigen is known for it.

TCRdb's table, derived via immunoSEQ multiplex PCR, lists solely in-frame clones and lacks some. The sample lists around 320,000 clones, around four fifths occurring once. The receptor's source is a person aged 18-65 years who received the Ad26.COV2.S COVID-19 vaccine or a placebo. The sequenced sample was peripheral blood, obtained in a trial of Ad26.COV2.S vaccine versus placebo. This chain links TRBV3-1 (or the pseudogene TRBV3-2) with TRBJ1-2, with 12 positions matching TRBD1. For the CDR3, the DNA is TGTGCCAGCAGCCTCCACCGGGACAGGGGGCAAGGTAACTATGGCTACACCTTC. Translation gives CASSLHRDRGQGNYGYTF.